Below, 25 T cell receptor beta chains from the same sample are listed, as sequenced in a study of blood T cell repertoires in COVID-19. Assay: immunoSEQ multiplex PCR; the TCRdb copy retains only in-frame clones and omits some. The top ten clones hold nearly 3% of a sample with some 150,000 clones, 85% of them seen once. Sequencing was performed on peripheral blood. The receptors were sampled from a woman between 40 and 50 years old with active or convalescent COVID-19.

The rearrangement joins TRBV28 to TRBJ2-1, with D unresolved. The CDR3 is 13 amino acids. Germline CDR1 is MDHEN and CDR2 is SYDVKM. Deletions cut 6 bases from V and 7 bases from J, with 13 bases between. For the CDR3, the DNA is TGTGCCAGCAGCCTCGGGTCTCGGAATGAGCAGTTCTTC. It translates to CASSLGSRNEQFF.

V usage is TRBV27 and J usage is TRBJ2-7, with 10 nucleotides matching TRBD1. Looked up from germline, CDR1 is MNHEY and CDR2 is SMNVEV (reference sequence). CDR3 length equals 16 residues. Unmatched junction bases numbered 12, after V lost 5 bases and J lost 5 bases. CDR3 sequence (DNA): TGTGCCAGCAGTCCCAGAGCCCGGGACAGGGGCCACGAGCAGTACTTC. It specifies CASSPRARDRGHEQYF.

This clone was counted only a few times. CDR3 region: CASSLGGWRVLNEQFF. In DNA form, the CDR3 reads TGTGCCAGCAGCTTAGGGGGGTGGCGGGTTTTGAATGAGCAGTTCTTC. V is TRBV13 and J is TRBJ2-1; possible D gene TRBD2, 5 bases. CDR1 and CDR2 (germline): PRHDT, FYEKMQ (reference sequence). V shed 0 bases and J shed 7 bases, with 16 bases lying between them. The CDR3 sequence is 16 residues long.

The CDR3 reads CASSQGRQGAGGYTF. As DNA, the CDR3 is TGTGCCAGCAGCCAAGGCCGACAGGGGGCAGGTGGCTACACCTTC. The chain couples TRBV3-1 (or the pseudogene TRBV3-2) to TRBJ1-2, with 10 nucleotides matching TRBD1. The CDR3 length is 15 residues. Germline V lookup: CDR1 LGHDT, CDR2 YNNKEL (reference sequence). The junction had 6 bases not matched to a gene; V was cut back by 1 base and J by 7 bases.

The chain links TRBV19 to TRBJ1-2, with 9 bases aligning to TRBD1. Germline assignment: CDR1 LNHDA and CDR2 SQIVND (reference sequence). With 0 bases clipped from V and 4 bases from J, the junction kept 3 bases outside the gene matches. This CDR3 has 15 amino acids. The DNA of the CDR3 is TGTGCCAGTAGTATAGAAACAGGGGGCACCTATGGCTACACCTTC. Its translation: CASSIETGGTYGYTF. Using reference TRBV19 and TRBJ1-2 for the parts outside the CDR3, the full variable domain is DGGITQSPKYLFRKEGQNVTLSCEQNLNHDAMYWYRQDPGQGLRLIYYSQIVNDFQKGDIAEGYSVSREKKESFPLTVTSAQKNPTAFYLCASSIETGGTYGYTFGSGTRLTVV.

In DNA form, the CDR3 reads TGTGCCAGCAGCAAAGGGCACAGGGAACGACCTGAAGCTTTCTTT. Encoded protein: CASSKGHRERPEAFF. V is TRBV21-1 and J is TRBJ1-1; TRBD1 reflects the table's D call only, with no check against the DNA. TRBV21-1 is described as a pseudogene. The CDR3 spans 15 residues.

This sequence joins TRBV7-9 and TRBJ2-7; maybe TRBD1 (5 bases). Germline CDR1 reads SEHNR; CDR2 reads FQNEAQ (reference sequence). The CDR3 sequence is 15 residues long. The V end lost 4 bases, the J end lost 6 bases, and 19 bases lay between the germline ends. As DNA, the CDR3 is TGTGCCAGCAGCTCTCAGGACACCCGCCCCGCCGAGCAGTACTTC. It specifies CASSSQDTRPAEQYF.

The CDR3 region has the DNA TGTGCCAGCAGCCCCAATGTCGGGGTGGGCGAAAAACTGTTTTTT. Residues: CASSPNVGVGEKLFF. The chain carries TRBV3-1 (or the pseudogene TRBV3-2) and TRBJ1-4; no clear D. Trimming left V 4 bases short and J 8 bases short, with 17 bases between. The CDR3 has 15 amino acids. In germline, CDR1 is LGHDT, CDR2 YNNKEL (reference sequence).

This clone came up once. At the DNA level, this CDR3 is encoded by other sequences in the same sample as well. The CDR3 is CASSPGQGAYEQYF. The DNA for the CDR3 is TGTGCCAGCAGCCCGGGACAGGGTGCCTACGAGCAGTACTTC. The chain carries TRBV6-5 and TRBJ2-7; 9 bases agree with TRBD1. Germline lookup yields CDR1 MNHEY and CDR2 SVGAGI. The CDR3 is 14 residues long. Trimming took 6 bases from V and 2 from J; bases not matched to a gene: 5.

The CDR3 is CASRDQGWAGELFF. CDR3 DNA sequence: TGTGCCAGCAGGGATCAGGGGTGGGCCGGGGAGCTGTTTTTT. The chain carries TRBV5-4 and TRBJ2-2; D is perhaps TRBD1 (6 bases). The CDR3 covers 14 residues. Per the germline V gene, CDR1 is SGHNT and CDR2 is YYREEE (reference sequence). V lost 5 bases, J lost 6 bases, and 14 bases lay in between.

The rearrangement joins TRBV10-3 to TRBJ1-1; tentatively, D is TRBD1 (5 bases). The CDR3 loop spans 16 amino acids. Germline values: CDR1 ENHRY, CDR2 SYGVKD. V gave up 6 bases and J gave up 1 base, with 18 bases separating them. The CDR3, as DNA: TGTGCCATCAGGGTCTTCGGGGGAAACGAGAACACTGAAGCTTTCTTT. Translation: CAIRVFGGNENTEAFF.

The CDR3 spells CASGHDGPGGYTF. The CDR3 DNA is TGTGCCAGCGGTCATGACGGACCGGGGGGCTACACCTTC. The gene calls are TRBV28 and TRBJ1-2; D gene uncertain. From germline, CDR1 is MDHEN and CDR2 SYDVKM. Trimming cost V 8 bases and J 8 bases, with 18 bases left between them. This CDR3 spans 13 amino acids.

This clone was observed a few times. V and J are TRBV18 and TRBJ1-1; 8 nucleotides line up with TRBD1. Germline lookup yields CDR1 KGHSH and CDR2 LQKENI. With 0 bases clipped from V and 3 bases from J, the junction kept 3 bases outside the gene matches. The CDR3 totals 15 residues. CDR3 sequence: CASSPPDRDDTEAFF. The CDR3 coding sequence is TGTGCCAGCTCACCACCGGACAGGGATGACACTGAAGCTTTCTTT.

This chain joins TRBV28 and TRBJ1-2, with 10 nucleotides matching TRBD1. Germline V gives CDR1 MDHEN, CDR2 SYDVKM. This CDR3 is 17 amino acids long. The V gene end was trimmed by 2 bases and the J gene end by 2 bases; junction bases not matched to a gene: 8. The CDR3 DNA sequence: TGTGCCAGCAGTTTAGTAGAGGGGACAGGGGCGAACTATGGCTACACCTTC. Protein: CASSLVEGTGANYGYTF.

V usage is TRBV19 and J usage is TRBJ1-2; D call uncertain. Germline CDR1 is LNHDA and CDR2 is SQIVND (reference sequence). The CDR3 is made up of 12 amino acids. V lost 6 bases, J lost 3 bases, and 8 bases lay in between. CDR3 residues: CASRVDYYGYTF. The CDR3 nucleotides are TGTGCCAGTAGAGTAGACTACTATGGCTACACCTTC. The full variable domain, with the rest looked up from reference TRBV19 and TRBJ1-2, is DGGITQSPKYLFRKEGQNVTLSCEQNLNHDAMYWYRQDPGQGLRLIYYSQIVNDFQKGDIAEGYSVSREKKESFPLTVTSAQKNPTAFYLCASRVDYYGYTFGSGTRLTVV.

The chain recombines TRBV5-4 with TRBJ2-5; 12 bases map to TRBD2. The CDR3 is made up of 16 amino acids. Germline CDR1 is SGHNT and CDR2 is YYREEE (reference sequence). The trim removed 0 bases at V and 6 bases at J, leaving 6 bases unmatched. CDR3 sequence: CASSLALTSGRQTQYF. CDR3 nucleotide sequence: TGTGCCAGCAGCTTGGCCCTGACTAGCGGGAGACAGACCCAGTACTTC. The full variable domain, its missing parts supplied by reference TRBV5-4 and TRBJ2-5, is ETGVTQSPTHLIKTRGQQVTLRCSSQSGHNTVSWYQQALGQGPQFIFQYYREEENGRGNFPPRFSGLQFPNYSSELNVNALELDDSALYLCASSLALTSGRQTQYFGPGTRLLVL.

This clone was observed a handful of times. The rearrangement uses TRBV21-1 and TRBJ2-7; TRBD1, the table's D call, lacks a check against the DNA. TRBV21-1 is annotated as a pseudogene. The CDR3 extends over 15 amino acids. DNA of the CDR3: TGTGCCAGCAGCACCCAACAGGGTAGCCCCTACGAGCAGTACTTC. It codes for CASSTQQGSPYEQYF.

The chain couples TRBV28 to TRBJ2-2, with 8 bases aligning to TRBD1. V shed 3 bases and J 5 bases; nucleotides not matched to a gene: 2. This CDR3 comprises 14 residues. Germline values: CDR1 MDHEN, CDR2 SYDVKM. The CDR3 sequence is CASSFWDRTGELFF. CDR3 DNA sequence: TGTGCCAGCAGTTTTTGGGACAGGACCGGGGAGCTGTTTTTT.

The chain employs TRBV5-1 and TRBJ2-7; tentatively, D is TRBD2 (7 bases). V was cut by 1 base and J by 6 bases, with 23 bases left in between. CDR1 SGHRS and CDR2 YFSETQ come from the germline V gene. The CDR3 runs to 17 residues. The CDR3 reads CASSLNPGGRGGSEQYF. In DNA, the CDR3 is TGCGCCAGCAGCTTGAATCCCGGCGGCAGGGGAGGGAGCGAGCAGTACTTC.

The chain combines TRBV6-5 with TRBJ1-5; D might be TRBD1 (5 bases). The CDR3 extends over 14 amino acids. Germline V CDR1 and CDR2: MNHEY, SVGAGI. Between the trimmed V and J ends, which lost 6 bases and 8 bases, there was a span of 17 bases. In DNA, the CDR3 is TGTGCCAGCAGGACGGCCAGGGCCCGAGAGCCCCAGCATTTT. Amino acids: CASRTARAREPQHF.

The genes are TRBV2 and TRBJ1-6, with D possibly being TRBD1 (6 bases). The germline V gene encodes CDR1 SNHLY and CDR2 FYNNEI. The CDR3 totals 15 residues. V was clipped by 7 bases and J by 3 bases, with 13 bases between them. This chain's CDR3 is CASTKQGIYNSPLHF. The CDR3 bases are TGTGCCAGCACGAAACAGGGCATCTATAATTCACCCCTCCACTTT.

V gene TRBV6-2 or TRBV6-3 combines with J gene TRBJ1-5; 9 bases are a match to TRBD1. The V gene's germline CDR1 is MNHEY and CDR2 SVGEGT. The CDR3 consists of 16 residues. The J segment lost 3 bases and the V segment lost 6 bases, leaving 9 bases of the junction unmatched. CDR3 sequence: CASSPRGQGNNQPQHF. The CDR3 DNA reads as TGTGCCAGCAGCCCCCGCGGACAGGGGAACAATCAGCCCCAGCATTTT.

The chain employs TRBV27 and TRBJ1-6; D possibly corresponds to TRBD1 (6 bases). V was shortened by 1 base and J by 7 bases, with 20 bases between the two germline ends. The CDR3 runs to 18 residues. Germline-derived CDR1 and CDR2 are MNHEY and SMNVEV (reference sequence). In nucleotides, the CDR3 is TGTGCCAGCAGTTTATACGTTCAGGGGCCCTCGGGGAATTCACCCCTCCACTTT. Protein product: CASSLYVQGPSGNSPLHF.

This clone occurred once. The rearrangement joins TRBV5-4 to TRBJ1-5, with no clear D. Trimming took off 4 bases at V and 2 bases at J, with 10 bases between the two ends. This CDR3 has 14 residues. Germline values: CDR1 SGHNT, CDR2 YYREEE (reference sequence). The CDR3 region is CASSPDTGNQPQHF. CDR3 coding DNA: TGTGCCAGCAGCCCCGACACCGGCAATCAGCCCCAGCATTTT. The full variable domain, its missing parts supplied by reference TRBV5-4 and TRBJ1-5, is ETGVTQSPTHLIKTRGQQVTLRCSSQSGHNTVSWYQQALGQGPQFIFQYYREEENGRGNFPPRFSGLQFPNYSSELNVNALELDDSALYLCASSPDTGNQPQHFGDGTRLSIL.

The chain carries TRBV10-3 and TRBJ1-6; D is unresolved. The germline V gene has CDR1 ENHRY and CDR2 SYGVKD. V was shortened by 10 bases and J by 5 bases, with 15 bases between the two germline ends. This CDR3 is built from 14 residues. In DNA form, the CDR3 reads TGTGCCACCGCCGAGGGTTGGAATAATTCACCCCTCCACTTT. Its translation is CATAEGWNNSPLHF.